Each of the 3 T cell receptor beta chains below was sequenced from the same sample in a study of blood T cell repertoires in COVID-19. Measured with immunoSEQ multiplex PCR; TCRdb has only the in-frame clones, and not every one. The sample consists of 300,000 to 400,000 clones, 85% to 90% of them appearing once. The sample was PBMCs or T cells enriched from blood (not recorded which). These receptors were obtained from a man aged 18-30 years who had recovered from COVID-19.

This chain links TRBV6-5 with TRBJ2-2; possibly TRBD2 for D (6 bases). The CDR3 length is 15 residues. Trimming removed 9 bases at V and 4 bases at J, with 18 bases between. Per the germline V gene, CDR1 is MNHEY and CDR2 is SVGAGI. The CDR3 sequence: CASQRAHPGTGELFF. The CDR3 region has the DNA TGTGCCAGTCAGCGGGCTCACCCGGGCACCGGGGAGCTGTTTTTT.

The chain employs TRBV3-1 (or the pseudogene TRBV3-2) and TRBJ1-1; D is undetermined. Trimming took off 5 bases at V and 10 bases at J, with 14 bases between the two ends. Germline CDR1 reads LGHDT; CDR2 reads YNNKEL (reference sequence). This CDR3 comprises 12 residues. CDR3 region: CASSADTRLAFF. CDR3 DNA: TGTGCCAGCAGCGCCGACACCAGATTAGCTTTCTTT.

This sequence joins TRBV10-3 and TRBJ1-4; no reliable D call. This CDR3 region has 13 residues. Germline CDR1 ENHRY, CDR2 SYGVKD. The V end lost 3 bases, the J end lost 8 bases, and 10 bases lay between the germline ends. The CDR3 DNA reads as TGTGCCATCAGTGAAGGATCTAGGGAAAAACTGTTTTTT. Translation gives CAISEGSREKLFF.